This T cell receptor beta chain was observed in a study of cytomegalovirus exposure and HLA in healthy donors (dated by TCRdb to between 2016 and 2019). Context from the whole study: According to an earlier analysis of 587 of the donors, some 170 million T cells yielded 100 million or so unique TCR beta sequences and more than 250 Gb of sequence data. About 300 gigabases of sequencing data and 80 million or so unique TCR sequences were included in an early release covering about 620 HLA-typed donors. Of the 300 to 400 genotyped donors, approximately 80% fell in the genetic ancestry cluster associated with self-reported Caucasian donors. The study was designed to test whether signatures of past pathogen exposure could be identified by cataloging public T cell receptors. The T cell repertoires of 666 subjects were profiled by immunosequencing and related to cytomegalovirus serostatus. In addition to the first cohort of 666 subjects, a separate validation cohort of 120 different subjects was used. To predict cytomegalovirus infection status, the study brought together high-throughput TCR immunosequencing, statistical association of individual TCRs with disease status, and machine learning. A later analysis re-examined previously published TCR beta repertoires from more than 550 donors and added high-resolution HLA genotyping to investigate patterns of TCR occurrence. In the later analysis, no new phenotypic data were used to find candidate immune exposures; instead, reliance was placed on TCR beta sequences and their occurrence across donors. An earlier analysis of approximately 640 of the donors applied high-throughput TCR beta sequencing to assess whether each TCR beta V gene segment acted as functional or pseudogenic. Donor age, sex, ethnicity and CMV serostatus were compiled together with the repertoire data. A later genetic analysis took genome-wide SNP genotypes for about 60% of the roughly 670 donors and used that subset as a discovery cohort. Every repertoire in the discovery cohort had been generated on one and the same sequencing platform. HLA typing covered class I and class II loci at four-digit resolution. Typing coverage varied by locus: 629-630 donors for A, B, C, DRB1 and DQB1; about 520 for DQA1; approximately 570 for DPA1; 400 to 480 for DPB1. Roughly 5 DR-DQ haplotypes were handled as single units for association and clustering, since linkage in the cohort was strong. Among some 400 genotyped donors of the cohort, an average of about 240,000 unique TCR beta nucleotide sequences were sequenced per donor, around a sixth of them non-productive.

Points on this clone: The specificity of this receptor is unknown. No base qualities exist here, and no much larger clone lies one base off it.

Study-wide conclusions, independent of this receptor: In a later analysis, 15,000 to 20,000 TCR beta sequences were associated with specific HLA alleles at a false discovery rate of 0.05. Strong co-occurrence of HLA alleles, especially DR and DQ, made assigning TCR associations to individual alleles difficult. In vitro tests confirmed that a few of the cytomegalovirus-associated TCR beta chains recognize cytomegalovirus antigens. Linkage disequilibrium might explain the correlated functional status among segregating V segments, but an unknown experimental factor could not be excluded. Because HLA typing was missing for some donors at each locus, association tests included only the typed subset. Most TCR sequences were observed very rarely across donors, whereas some public TCRs were present in many individuals. According to a later analysis, most CMV-associated TCR beta chains appeared to be HLA-restricted, and the HLA associations seemed to be driven largely by CMV exposure. For the cohort, immune exposure information was limited to CMV serostatus. The cohort was sequenced for TCR beta chains only, and without alpha or paired-chain data the features that could be detected were limited. Roughly uniform sequencing depth across donors was assumed in presence/absence analyses, although this assumption may not hold. In a later analysis, the rate of TCR association differed among HLA loci, with DRB1 alleles having the most associated TCRs and HLA-C alleles having the fewest. It was suggested by the authors that the approach could potentially be generalized to other disease states and immunological phenotypes. An earlier analysis of 587 of the donors showed that most TCR beta V segments appeared in productive rearrangements either about 87% or about 30% of the time, which broadly matched IMGT annotations. In the study, approximately 160 TCR beta chains were listed as associated with cytomegalovirus. A later genetic analysis reported fewer N-insertions in productive TCRs among donors in an Asian-associated ancestry cluster than the roughly 700-donor mean. The classifier was reported to diagnose cytomegalovirus status with high specificity and sensitivity in both the original cohort and the validation cohort. Because counts were too low, some 17 rarely observed V segments, including chromosome 9 orphons, were left out of the earlier analysis of 500 to 750 of the donors. An association between a missense DCLRE1C variant and V-gene and J-gene trimming of TCR beta chains was found in a later genetic analysis and replicated in an independent cohort. Some IMGT-functional V segments, including TRBV6-2 and TRBV6-3, could not be distinguished by the 87-base-pair reads and were therefore excluded. A further reported finding was that TCR beta sequences accurately predicted the HLA-A and HLA-B alleles for most subjects in the first cohort. The sequencing pipeline was judged likely to have produced a cluster of highly shared sequence variants as a technical artifact. In a later analysis, several top co-occurrence clusters were reported to appear linked to parvovirus B19, influenza, CMV and Epstein-Barr virus. Compared with equally common non-associated chains, HLA-associated TCR beta chains in a later analysis were more clonally expanded and had lower generation probabilities.

The cohort consisted of 650 to 850 healthy bone marrow donors. All cohort members were sampled while nominally healthy, although unrecorded immune exposures were likely present. The donor was CMV seronegative and belonged to the group of several hundred seronegative cohort members. A peripheral blood sample was collected from each donor, and TCR beta sequencing was performed on peripheral blood mononuclear cells. The Qiagen DNeasy Blood Extraction Kit was used to extract genomic DNA from the blood cell samples. Library construction relied on the immunoSEQ multiplex PCR assay. For the multiplex PCR, a mixture combining 60 forward primers for TCR Vbeta segments and 13 reverse primers for TCR Jbeta segments was used. A multiplex PCR assay on genomic DNA amplified the CDR3 region of rearranged TCR beta genes. On the Illumina HiSeq System, the amplified TCR beta libraries were sequenced as 87-base-pair reads. Per the authors' processing: In a later analysis, some 80 million unique TCR beta chains were counted across the 666 repertoires, and roughly 10 million of these chains were shared by at least two donors. To remove PCR and sequencing errors, raw reads were error-corrected and collapsed into unique sequences using a nearest-neighbor algorithm that merged closely related sequences. V, D and J gene segments were assigned by aligning CDR3 sequences to IMGT reference sequences. For a sequence to be retained, at least a six-nucleotide match to both a V gene segment and a J gene segment was required. Rearrangements were called productive when the CDR3 lacked stop codons and stayed in frame with V and J; all others were non-productive. CDR3 was defined according to IMGT convention as the region running from the second conserved V-encoded cysteine to the conserved J-encoded phenylalanine. In an earlier analysis of approximately 590 of the donors, sequences lacking an unambiguous match to a single V gene segment were excluded. In an earlier analysis of some 590 of the donors, V segments were called functional above 56.7% productive rearrangements and were called segregating when the between-donor standard deviation exceeded 5%. A statistical classification framework was built to diagnose cytomegalovirus status from the catalog of TCR beta chain sequences. In a later analysis, V and J genes were assigned by comparing TCR nucleotide sequences against IMGT/GENE-DB human TR gene sequences. Using the TCRdist pipeline, a later analysis assigned CDR3 sequences along with most-parsimonious VDJ recombination scenarios. A later analysis defined each TCR beta chain by its CDR3 amino acid sequence plus V-gene family, and excluded reads lacking a unique V-gene family. To address suspected cross-contamination and a sequencing artifact, a later analysis removed under 600 highly shared, low-generation-probability nucleotide sequences. In a later analysis, a clonal expansion index for each public chain was calculated from normalized within-repertoire ranks of inferred template counts. In a later analysis, generation probabilities were computed using a VDJ recombination model fitted to out-of-frame rearrangements, and the results were checked against IGoR. Hypergeometric tests were used in a later analysis to score TCR-TCR, TCR-HLA and TCR-CMV co-occurrence, with a repertoire-size bias correction applied to the TCR pairs. To estimate false discovery rates, a later analysis permuted the HLA or CMV assignments 20 times. In a later analysis, co-occurring TCRs were grouped with DBSCAN, and TCRdist sequence similarity was added when clustering was performed within HLA-allele-positive subsets. Co-occurrence clustering excluded repertoires with fewer than 30,000 or more than 120,000 public chains, plus five with anomalous nucleotide sharing. In TCRdb, the immuneACCESS table is reduced to in-frame sequences with V and J assigned. These tables do not hold every clone; where another copy was compared, an unresolved V gene accounts for under half, and the others remain unexplained. The DNA was the basis for D and trimming; V, J and clone size are from that table. The sample table contains roughly 120,000 clones; only one count was recorded for about 81% of them. Clones ranked in the top ten supply approximately 1.8% of the sample.

CDR1 and CDR2 were assigned from the germline V gene (reference sequence) as SGHAT and FQDESV. The CDR3 spans 14 residues, from the cysteine through the phenylalanine. Of all the DNA, just the CDR3 is kept, 42 bases in frame from base 1. The chain employs TRBV11-1 and TRBJ2-5, with 8 bases matching TRBD1. The J call may be incorrect, as the DNA end agrees better with TRBJ2-7. This TCR was sampled from a man in his forties in good health and CMV-seronegative. The specimen was PBMCs. The encoded CDR3 is CASSLNRGTYEQYF. The bases are TGTGCCAGCAGCTTAAACAGGGGGACCTACGAGCAGTACTTC.